Listed here are 10 T cell receptor beta chains from one sample, sequenced in a study of beta chain features in type 1 diabetes. The authors reverse transcribed all of the isolated RNA, so sequencing captured expressed TCRB transcripts. The data were produced by immunoSEQ multiplex PCR, yet TCRdb's version contains in-frame clones alone and is incomplete. The sample yields hundreds of thousands of clones, 11% seen once. Sequencing was performed on naive CD4+ T cells from blood. These receptors were obtained from a young woman in good health.

The chain couples TRBV7-2 to TRBJ2-5, with D perhaps TRBD1 (6 bases). Looked up from germline, CDR1 is SGHTA and CDR2 is FQGNSA. This CDR3 comprises 14 residues. Deletions cut 1 base from V and 3 bases from J, with 9 bases between. The CDR3 region is CASSLGPGEETQYF. CDR3 nucleotides: TGTGCCAGCAGCTTAGGGCCAGGGGAAGAGACCCAGTACTTC.

The chain has TRBV7-2 and TRBJ2-7; the D gene is possibly TRBD1 (5 bases). The ends were cut back, 2 bases at V and 0 bases at J, with 11 bases in the middle. Germline V gives CDR1 SGHTA, CDR2 FQGNSA. The CDR3 runs to 15 residues. The CDR3 reads CASSLNSGISYEQYV. In DNA, the CDR3 is TGTGCCAGCAGCTTAAACTCAGGGATCTCCTACGAGCAGTACGTC.

V is TRBV5-5 and J is TRBJ2-7; the D gene is possibly TRBD1 (5 bases). Germline V gene sequence: CDR1 SGHKS, CDR2 YYEKEE (reference sequence). The V end lost 2 bases, the J end lost 6 bases, and 15 bases lay between the germline ends. The CDR3 is 14 residues long. The CDR3 DNA reads as TGTGCCAGCAGCTTAGCAGGGCTATTATCCGAGCAGTACGTC. Its protein product is CASSLAGLLSEQYV.

This chain uses TRBV30 with TRBJ2-3; weak D call: TRBD1 (6 bases). Germline V gene sequence: CDR1 GTSNPN, CDR2 SVGIG (reference sequence). The CDR3 consists of 16 residues. The V gene lost 5 bases and the J gene lost 0 bases, with 18 bases spanning the gap. CDR3 residues: CAWRKGGTLSTDTQYF. The CDR3 coding sequence is TGTGCCTGGCGAAAAGGGGGTACCCTTAGCACAGATACGCAGTATTTT.

CDR3 in amino acids: CSVEDQGGYYGYTF. CDR3 nucleotides: TGCAGCGTTGAAGATCAAGGCGGATACTATGGCTACACCTTC. The chain links TRBV29-1 to TRBJ1-2; D is ambiguous. The germline CDR1 and CDR2 sequences are SQVTM and ANQGSEA. The length of the CDR3 is 14 residues. V gave up 0 bases and J gave up 3 bases, with 11 bases separating them.

In its sample, this clone was seen once. This chain uses TRBV9 with TRBJ1-6; D is uncertain. Trimming took off 4 bases at V and 6 bases at J, with 11 bases between the two ends. This CDR3 comprises 14 residues. Germline V gene sequence: CDR1 SGDLS, CDR2 YYNGEE. CDR3: CASSTREVNSPLHF. Written as DNA, the CDR3 is TGTGCCAGCAGCACCCGGGAGGTTAATTCACCCCTCCACTTT.

This clone has just a few counts. The chain links TRBV7-2 to TRBJ1-1; D perhaps matches TRBD1 (5 bases). CDR3 length equals 13 residues. V shed 3 bases and J shed 4 bases, with 9 bases lying between them. Per the germline V gene, CDR1 is SGHTA and CDR2 is FQGNSA. The DNA of the CDR3 is TGTGCCAGCAGCTTCAGGGCAGGCACTGAAGCTTTCTTT. Its protein product is CASSFRAGTEAFF.

With respect to this clone: The same CDR3 arises from other DNA sequences in this sample as well. The V call is TRBV20-1, the J call TRBJ2-5; D ambiguous. Germline V gene data show CDR1 as DFQATT and CDR2 as SNEGSKA (reference sequence). V was clipped by 4 bases and J by 7 bases, with 7 bases between them. The CDR3 is 10 residues long. The DNA of the CDR3 is TGCAGTGCTATACTCGGGACCCAGTACTTC. Its protein is CSAILGTQYF.

This clone has a count of ten or more. V gene TRBV29-1 combines with J gene TRBJ1-2; D remains ambiguous. V was pared by 6 bases and J by 5 bases, with 7 bases between. CDR1 SQVTM and CDR2 ANQGSEA come from the germline V gene. The CDR3 loop spans 10 amino acids. CDR3 in DNA: TGCAGCGTCAACAAGTATGGCTACACCTTC. Translating it yields CSVNKYGYTF.

This sequence joins TRBV20-1 and TRBJ1-4, with unresolved D. Trimming cost V 5 bases and J 8 bases, with 9 bases left between them. The CDR3 spans 11 residues. From germline, CDR1 is DFQATT and CDR2 SNEGSKA (reference sequence). The CDR3 DNA reads TGCAGTGCTTTTCTCGACGAAAAACTGTTTTTT. Translated, it gives CSAFLDEKLFF.